The sequence of this T cell receptor (beta chain) was determined in a study of T-cell reconstitution after alpha-beta-depleted transplantation in children. Unique molecular identifiers were incorporated into the prepared TCRbeta library. A single record per CDR3 protein comes from TCRdb applying MiXCR to the PCR reads. Among approximately 340,000 distinct CDR3 sequences listed, about a tenth were seen once. This clonotype was seen ten or more times. The CDR3 totals 14 residues. Trimming took 3 bases from V and 1 from J; bases not matched to a gene: 4. Per the germline V gene, CDR1 is SGHRS and CDR2 is YFSETQ.

The sample was PBMCs from the stem cell graft donor, taken from the stem cell graft. The TCR was taken from a human donor who donated a stem cell graft to a child with acute lymphoblastic leukemia. This chain links TRBV5-1 with TRBJ2-7; 7 nucleotides align to TRBD1. The CDR3 bases are TGCGCCAGCAGCTGGGACAGTGGTTCCTACGAGCAGTACTTC. Residues: CASSWDSGSYEQYF.